This is a list of T cell receptor beta chains from one sample in a study of response to subunit inactivated influenza vaccine. TCRdb reanalysed the RT-PCR reads using MiXCR and keeps one entry per CDR3 protein. The sample shows just under 550,000 distinct CDR3 sequences, around a quarter of them seen only once. Another study also made use of these data, one on T cells expressing NK-cell markers.

The input for sequencing was CD4+ T cells sorted from PBMCs, taken approximately 12 days after vaccination. The origin of the receptors is a man in his forties or fifties who received an inactivated influenza vaccine. The CDR3 runs from the conserved cysteine through the conserved F or W. The D gene is left open where the match is weak. Only some rows state a clone size, as once, few, many or a class for expanded clones.

d_gene	v_gene	abundance	j_gene	CDR3nt	CDR3aa
-	TRBV29-1	-	TRBJ1-1	TGCAGCGTTGAAGTGCGCGGATCGAACACTGAAGCTTTCTTT	CSVEVRGSNTEAFF
-	TRBV5-6	few	TRBJ2-2	TGTGCCAGCAGCTTGGTCCGGGACCTCTTCACCGGGGAGCTGTTTTTT	CASSLVRDLFTGELFF
-	TRBV12-3/TRBV12-4	-	TRBJ2-3	TGTGCCAGCAGTTTAACAGTGGATACGCAGTATTTT	CASSLTVDTQYF
-	TRBV4-2	-	TRBJ2-2	TGTGCCAGCAGCCAAGAAGGCGAATCGAACACCGGGGAGCTGTTTTTT	CASSQEGESNTGELFF
-	TRBV12-3/TRBV12-4	few	TRBJ1-1	TGTGCCAGCAGTTTAAGTCGCCGGAACACTGAAGCTTTCTTT	CASSLSRRNTEAFF
-	TRBV12-3/TRBV12-4	many	TRBJ2-7	TGTGCCAGCAGTACGGTCTACGAGCAGTACTTC	CASSTVYEQYF
TRBD1	TRBV29-1	-	TRBJ2-1	TGCAGCGTTGAAGGACAGGGAGCTAAGAAGTTCTTC	CSVEGQGAKKFF
-	TRBV13	-	TRBJ1-6	TGTGCCAGCAGCTCGAGTCGGGGTAATTCACCCCTCCACTTT	CASSSSRGNSPLHF
-	TRBV4-3	few	TRBJ2-7	TGCGCCAGCAGCCAAGAATATAAGCGGCAGGGATCAACCTACGAGCAGTACTTC	CASSQEYKRQGSTYEQYF
TRBD2	TRBV29-1	few	TRBJ2-5	TGCAGCGTTGACGTTGCGGGAGGAGGGGAGACCCAGTACTTC	CSVDVAGGGETQYF
TRBD1	TRBV3-1	-	TRBJ2-7	TGTGCCAGCAGCACACGACAGGGGGCGCGAGAGCAGTACTTC	CASSTRQGAREQYF
-	TRBV4-3	-	TRBJ2-7	TGCGCCAGCAGCACACTCCTTTCCTACGAGCAGTACTTC	CASSTLLSYEQYF
-	TRBV6-6	few	TRBJ2-4	TGTGCCAGCAGGGATGACAGTTCAACTCGGTACTTC	CASRDDSSTRYF
-	TRBV6-1	few	TRBJ1-1	TGTGCCAGCAGTGAAAGGTTAATCAAAGCTTTCTTT	CASSERLIKAFF
-	TRBV27	-	TRBJ2-2	TGTGCCAGCAGTCCGCGGGCAACCGGGGAGCTGTTTTTT	CASSPRATGELFF
-	TRBV12-3/TRBV12-4	-	TRBJ1-1	TGTGCCAGCAGTTTGGGGTCCAAGACTGAAGCTTTCTTT	CASSLGSKTEAFF
TRBD2	TRBV6-1	-	TRBJ2-2	TGTGCCAGCAGCGAACTAGCGGACACCGGGGAGCTGTTTTTT	CASSELADTGELFF
-	TRBV5-1	-	TRBJ2-3	TGCGCCAGCAGCTTGGAAGGGGGTGTGTGGACAGATACGCAGTATTTT	CASSLEGGVWTDTQYF
-	TRBV4-3	few	TRBJ1-5	TGCGCCAGCAGCAAAACGCGGGGGCTCGGTCAGCCCCAGCATTTT	CASSKTRGLGQPQHF
-	TRBV10-3	few	TRBJ2-3	TGTGCCATCAGGGCTGGAGATACGCAGTATTTT	CAIRAGDTQYF
TRBD1	TRBV2	-	TRBJ2-5	TGTGCCAGCAGTTTACAGGGGTGGGAGACCCAGTACTTC	CASSLQGWETQYF
-	TRBV7-2	many	TRBJ2-7	TGTGCCAGCAGCTTAGCAGGTCGGTCCTACGAGCAGTACTTC	CASSLAGRSYEQYF
-	TRBV3-1	-	TRBJ2-1	TGTGCCAGCAGCCAGGCGGGATTGGGGGCTAATGAGCAGTTCTTC	CASSQAGLGANEQFF
TRBD2	TRBV10-3	-	TRBJ2-1	TGTGCCATCAGTGAGTCGATCATTAGCGGGAGAGACCCCGATGAGCAGTTCTTC	CAISESIISGRDPDEQFF
-	TRBV7-6	-	TRBJ2-7	TGTGCCAGCAGCTTAGATGTCGGTTTCTCCTACGAGCAGTACTTC	CASSLDVGFSYEQYF
-	TRBV20-1	-	TRBJ1-6	TGCAGTGCCAGGGGTTATGGATCACCCCTCCACTTT	CSARGYGSPLHF
-	TRBV5-1	-	TRBJ1-1	TGCGCCAGCAGCCAATATCCACGCGGGAAACGGGGCACTGAAGCTTTCTTT	CASSQYPRGKRGTEAFF
-	TRBV28	-	TRBJ2-5	TGTGCCAGCAGCCTCGGTGGGGGGAGGCCGTACCAAGAGACCCAGTACTTC	CASSLGGGRPYQETQYF
TRBD2	TRBV4-2	-	TRBJ2-1	TGTGCCAGCAGCCAAGATCGAGGCCTAGCGGGAGGAAATGAGCAGTTCTTC	CASSQDRGLAGGNEQFF
TRBD2	TRBV5-1	few	TRBJ2-3	TGCGCCAGCAGCCGCGGGGGGACTCAGAGCACAGATACGCAGTATTTT	CASSRGGTQSTDTQYF
-	TRBV6-2/TRBV6-3	few	TRBJ2-4	TGTGCCAGCAGTTACGCGGGGTCCAAAAACATTCAGTACTTC	CASSYAGSKNIQYF
-	TRBV18	-	TRBJ2-1	TGTGCCAGCTCACCACCCACGGGAGCTGAGTCCTACAATGAGCAGTTCTTC	CASSPPTGAESYNEQFF
-	TRBV3-1	few	TRBJ2-1	TGTGCCAGCAGCCACCCGAGGGGGAACCACAATGAGCAGTTCTTC	CASSHPRGNHNEQFF
-	TRBV6-5	-	TRBJ2-2	TGTGCCAGCAGTTTGACCCAGACTCGAACCACCGGGGAGCTGTTTTTT	CASSLTQTRTTGELFF
TRBD1	TRBV4-3	many	TRBJ2-7	TGCGCCAGCAGCCAAGATTTGGGCAGGGGGTACGAGCAGTACTTC	CASSQDLGRGYEQYF
-	TRBV20-1	once	TRBJ2-5	TGCAGTGCTAGAGATGTGGAGGCATGGGAGACCCAGTACTTC	CSARDVEAWETQYF
-	TRBV12-3/TRBV12-4	-	TRBJ1-4	TGTGCCAGCAGTTTTGGAGGAAGGGAAGAAAAACTGTTTTTT	CASSFGGREEKLFF
-	TRBV30	-	TRBJ1-4	TGTGCCTGGAAAAAGGGGGACGTTAGTGAAAAACTGTTTTTT	CAWKKGDVSEKLFF
TRBD1	TRBV4-2	-	TRBJ1-1	TGTGCCAGGAGCCCCGAACACAGGGGCGCTGAAGCTTTCTTT	CARSPEHRGAEAFF
-	TRBV18	few	TRBJ1-4	TGTGCCAGCTCAGGAGGGGCAGCTGAAAAACTGTTTTTT	CASSGGAAEKLFF
-	TRBV7-9	-	TRBJ2-7	TGTGCCAGCAGCTTATCGGGGAAAACCTACGAGCAGTACTTC	CASSLSGKTYEQYF
TRBD1	TRBV6-5	few	TRBJ2-7	TGTGCCAGCAGTTCCCGGGCAGGGGGCGAGCAGTACTTC	CASSSRAGGEQYF